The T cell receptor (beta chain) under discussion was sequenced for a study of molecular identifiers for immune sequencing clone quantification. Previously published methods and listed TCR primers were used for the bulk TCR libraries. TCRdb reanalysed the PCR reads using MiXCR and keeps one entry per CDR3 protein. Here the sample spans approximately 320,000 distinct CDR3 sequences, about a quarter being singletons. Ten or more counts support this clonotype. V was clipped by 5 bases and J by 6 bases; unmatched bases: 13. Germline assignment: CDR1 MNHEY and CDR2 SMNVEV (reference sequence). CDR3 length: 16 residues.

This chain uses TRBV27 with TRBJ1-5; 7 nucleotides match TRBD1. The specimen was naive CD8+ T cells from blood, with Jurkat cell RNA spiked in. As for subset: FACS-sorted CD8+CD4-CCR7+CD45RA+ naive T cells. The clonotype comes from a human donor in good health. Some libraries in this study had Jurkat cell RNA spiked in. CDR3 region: CASSTIGTVGVQPQHF. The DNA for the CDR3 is TGTGCCAGCAGTACCATAGGGACAGTTGGGGTTCAGCCCCAGCATTTT.